A single sample is the source of the 17 T cell receptor beta chains below, sequenced in a study of blood T cell repertoires in COVID-19. This table comes from immunoSEQ multiplex PCR, and its TCRdb copy is limited to in-frame clones, with some not included. The sample has roughly 250,000 clones; 82% are singletons. The sequenced sample was peripheral blood. The receptors derive from a woman in her sixties with active or convalescent COVID-19.

The gene calls are TRBV15 and TRBJ1-1; TRBD1 matches 7 bases. In germline, CDR1 is LNHNV, CDR2 YYDKDF (reference sequence). This CDR3 is 13 amino acids long. The junction had 1 base not matched to a gene; V was cut back by 3 bases and J by 3 bases. The CDR3: CATSRTGYTEAFF. In DNA form, the CDR3 reads TGTGCCACCAGCAGGACAGGGTACACTGAAGCTTTCTTT.

J is TRBJ2-7 and V is TRBV18, with D possibly matching TRBD2 (5 bases). The CDR3 consists of 14 residues. Germline V gene data show CDR1 as KGHSH and CDR2 as LQKENI. With 0 bases removed from V and 5 bases from J, the gap between germline ends came to 11 bases. CDR3 in DNA: TGTGCCAGCTCACCACCGAGGGTGAGCGACGAGCAGTACTTC. Its translation: CASSPPRVSDEQYF.

The DNA for the CDR3 is TGTGCCAGCAGTCGCAGGATGACTAATGAAAAACTGTTTTTT. This sequence encodes CASSRRMTNEKLFF. The rearrangement joins TRBV7-2 to TRBJ1-4; D gene uncertain. Germline CDR1 and CDR2: SGHTA and FQGNSA. CDR3 length: 14 residues. Between the trimmed V and J ends, which lost 6 bases and 2 bases, there was a span of 10 bases.

This sequence joins TRBV30 and TRBJ2-6; 7 nucleotides align to TRBD2. The V segment lost 4 bases and the J segment 3 bases; nucleotides outside the gene matches: 6. Germline assignment: CDR1 GTSNPN and CDR2 SVGIG (reference sequence). The CDR3 spans 15 residues. The CDR3 bases are TGTGCCTGGACCTTGGGGGGGTTTGGGGCCAACGTCCTGACTTTC. Protein: CAWTLGGFGANVLTF.

V and J are TRBV6-6 and TRBJ1-6; 8 bases agree with TRBD1. The germline V gene encodes CDR1 MNHNY and CDR2 SVGAGI (reference sequence). V shed 1 base and J 7 bases; nucleotides not matched to a gene: 6. The CDR3 length is 16 residues. As DNA, the CDR3 is TGTGCCAGCAGTTACTGGGCAGGGGGCTACAATTCACCCCTCCACTTT. Its protein product is CASSYWAGGYNSPLHF.

The chain has TRBV6-6 and TRBJ2-3, with 9 bases aligning to TRBD2. The germline CDR1 and CDR2 sequences are MNHNY and SVGAGI (reference sequence). The J segment lost 2 bases and the V segment lost 8 bases, leaving 5 bases of the junction unmatched. The CDR3 is made up of 14 amino acids. This chain's CDR3 is CASHASGVTDTQYF. CDR3 coding DNA: TGTGCCAGCCATGCTAGCGGGGTCACAGATACGCAGTATTTT.

The rearrangement joins TRBV29-1 to TRBJ1-4; maybe TRBD1 (5 bases). This CDR3 comprises 14 residues. V was trimmed by 4 bases and J by 7 bases, leaving 16 bases between them. CDR1 is SQVTM, CDR2 ANQGSEA, per germline. CDR3 DNA: TGCAGCGTTGTAGGCCTAGGGGTAGGTGAAAAACTGTTTTTT. Protein product: CSVVGLGVGEKLFF. Looking up the rest from reference TRBV29-1 and TRBJ1-4 gives the full variable domain: SAVISQKPSRDICQRGTSLTIQCQVDSQVTMMFWYRQQPGQSLTLIATANQGSEATYESGFVIDKFPISRPNLTFSTLTVSNMSPEDSSIYLCSVVGLGVGEKLFFGSGTQLSVL.

In the case of this clone: Additional DNA sequences in this sample encode the identical CDR3. The V gene is TRBV18, the J gene TRBJ2-3, with 15 nucleotides matching TRBD2. The V and J ends lost 2 bases and 3 bases, in that order; junction bases with no gene match: 0. This CDR3 has 16 residues. The germline CDR1 and CDR2 sequences are KGHSH and LQKENI. The chain's CDR3 is CASSPGTSGGTDTQYF. DNA of the CDR3: TGTGCCAGCTCACCAGGGACTAGCGGGGGGACAGATACGCAGTATTTT.

The chain couples TRBV6-4 to TRBJ2-3; D gene unclear. V was shortened by 2 bases and J by 4 bases, with 10 bases between the two germline ends. Germline lookup yields CDR1 MRHNA and CDR2 SNTAGT. The CDR3 is 14 residues long. CDR3 nucleotide sequence: TGTGCCAGCAGTGACCACAACCTCCCAGATACGCAGTATTTT. Translated: CASSDHNLPDTQYF.

This chain links TRBV12-2 with TRBJ1-2. TRBV12-2 is annotated as a pseudogene. The CDR3 has 14 residues. CDR3 in amino acids: CASRLGGGRIGYTF. The CDR3 region has the DNA TGTGCAAGTCGCTTAGGCGGGGGACGGATTGGCTACACCTTC.

This chain connects TRBV28 to TRBJ1-2; 9 bases map to TRBD1. The CDR3 consists of 17 residues. Germline lookup yields CDR1 MDHEN and CDR2 SYDVKM. Trimming cost V 4 bases and J 4 bases; bases outside gene matches: 13. The CDR3 DNA is TGTGCCAGCAGTTCGGGACAGGGAGAAACTGTAGGCTATGGCTACACCTTC. Translation gives CASSSGQGETVGYGYTF.

The rearrangement uses TRBV2 and TRBJ1-2; TRBD1 agrees at 9 bases. This CDR3 comprises 13 residues. V gave up 6 bases and J gave up 6 bases; unmatched junction bases: 5. Germline loops: CDR1 SNHLY, CDR2 FYNNEI. CDR3 nucleotide sequence: TGTGCCAGCAGCCGGGGACAGGGAGATGGCTACACCTTC. Protein sequence: CASSRGQGDGYTF.

The chain joins TRBV19 to TRBJ1-4, with 7 bases lining up with TRBD1. V shed 5 bases, J shed 4 bases, and the junction held 7 bases outside the gene matches. Germline CDR1 LNHDA, CDR2 SQIVND (reference sequence). The CDR3 covers 15 residues. The CDR3 protein is CASSPGDSLNEKLFF. CDR3 sequence (DNA): TGTGCCAGTAGTCCCGGGGACAGCCTTAATGAAAAACTGTTTTTT.

The chain employs TRBV20-1 and TRBJ2-1; D ambiguous. Per the germline V gene, CDR1 is DFQATT and CDR2 is SNEGSKA (reference sequence). The CDR3 loop spans 13 amino acids. Trimming pared 3 bases from V and 7 bases from J, leaving 13 bases between. The CDR3 region has the DNA TGCAGTGCTAGTGGCCCTCCCGGGAATGAGCAGTTCTTC. Its protein product is CSASGPPGNEQFF.

The V gene is TRBV12-5, the J gene TRBJ2-4; the match to TRBD1 covers 8 bases. This CDR3 has 14 amino acids. Germline V gene sequence: CDR1 LGHNT, CDR2 FRNRAP. Losses at the gene ends were 5 bases for V and 8 bases for J; bases not matched to a gene: 8. The CDR3 region has the DNA TGTGCTAGTGGTCCCGGACAGGGTTGGGACATTCAGTACTTC. Its protein is CASGPGQGWDIQYF.

The V and J genes are TRBV18 and TRBJ1-1; 7 bases match TRBD1. Germline V lookup: CDR1 KGHSH, CDR2 LQKENI. CDR3 length equals 18 residues. V dropped 0 bases and J dropped 0; count of bases not matched to a gene: 10. This CDR3 reads CASSPPLAGGPVNTEAFF. DNA for the CDR3: TGTGCCAGCTCACCACCTCTTGCAGGGGGGCCGGTGAACACTGAAGCTTTCTTT.

The chain employs TRBV4-2 and TRBJ1-4; no definite D call. Per the germline V gene, CDR1 is LGHNA and CDR2 is YNFKEQ. The CDR3 length is 12 residues. V was trimmed by 1 base and J by 5 bases, leaving 2 bases between them. CDR3 region: CASSQANEKLFF. The CDR3 DNA is TGTGCCAGCAGCCAAGCAAATGAAAAACTGTTTTTT.